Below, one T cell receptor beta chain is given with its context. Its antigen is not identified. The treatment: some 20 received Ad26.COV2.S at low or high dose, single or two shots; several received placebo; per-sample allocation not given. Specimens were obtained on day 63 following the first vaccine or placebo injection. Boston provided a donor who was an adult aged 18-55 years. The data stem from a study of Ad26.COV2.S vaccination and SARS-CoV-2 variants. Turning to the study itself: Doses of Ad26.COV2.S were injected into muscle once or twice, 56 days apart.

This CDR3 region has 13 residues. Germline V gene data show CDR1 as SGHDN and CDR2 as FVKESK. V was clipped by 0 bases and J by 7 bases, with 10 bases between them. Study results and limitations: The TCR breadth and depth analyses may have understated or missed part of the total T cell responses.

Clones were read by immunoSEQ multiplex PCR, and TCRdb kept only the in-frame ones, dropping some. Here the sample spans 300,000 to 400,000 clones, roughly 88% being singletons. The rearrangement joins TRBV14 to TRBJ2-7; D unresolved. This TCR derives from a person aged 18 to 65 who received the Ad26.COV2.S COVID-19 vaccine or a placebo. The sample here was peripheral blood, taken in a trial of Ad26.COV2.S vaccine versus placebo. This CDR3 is CASSQEYGGEQYF. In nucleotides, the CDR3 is TGTGCCAGCAGCCAAGAGTACGGCGGAGAGCAGTACTTC.